A single T cell receptor beta chain is shown here with its context. The target antigen is unknown. V was pared by 6 bases and J by 6 bases, with 17 bases between. The CDR3 sequence is 13 residues long. Germline V gene lookup returns CDR1 SQVTM and CDR2 ANQGSEA. This table comes from immunoSEQ multiplex PCR, and its TCRdb copy is limited to in-frame clones, with some not included. Altogether roughly 150,000 clones are present, around 88% being singletons, with the ten largest covering 3% to 4%. These data are taken from a study of T cell responses to AZD1222 COVID-19 vaccine. Study-wide results and caveats: The number of AZD1222 recipients seropositive at baseline was only five to seven.

This chain links TRBV29-1 with TRBJ1-2, with D maybe TRBD1 (6 bases). The material sequenced was peripheral blood, taken on day 0 of MenACWY control vaccination. This TCR was recovered from an adult in good health. CDR3 nucleotides: TGCAGCGTCCGAACGACAGGCTCGCATGGCTACACCTTC. Its protein is CSVRTTGSHGYTF.